The T cell receptor (beta chain) described here comes from a study of CD8 T cells in Susac syndrome. Overall study results and limits: The TCR sequencing and HLA analysis in the study involved a relatively small number of individuals, as the study acknowledged.

In the case of this clonotype: What it binds is not known.

Sequencing of TCR beta drew on CD8+ and CD4+ T cells from blood. The multiple sclerosis controls comprised treatment-naive patients whose relapsing-remitting disease was stable or active. Reverse transcription of about 0.5 to 1 ug RNA was performed with random hexamers. It was immunoSEQ multiplex PCR that amplified TCR beta CDR3 across 54 Vbeta and 13 Jbeta. TCRdb fed the immunoSEQ multiplex PCR reads into MiXCR, producing one record per CDR3 protein. The sample consists of about 430,000 distinct CDR3 sequences, approximately 85% of them appearing once. The CDR3 is 15 residues long. The ends were cut back, 1 base at V and 0 bases at J, with 7 bases in the middle. The germline V gene has CDR1 LGHDT and CDR2 YNNKEL (reference sequence).

The source is a human donor with multiple sclerosis. The sample consisted of CD8+ T cells from PBMCs. V is TRBV3-1 and J is TRBJ2-4; D tentatively reads TRBD1 or TRBD2 (5 bases each). DNA of the CDR3: TGTGCCAGCAGCCAAGTGGGGGAAGCCAAAAACATTCAGTACTTC. This sequence encodes CASSQVGEAKNIQYF.